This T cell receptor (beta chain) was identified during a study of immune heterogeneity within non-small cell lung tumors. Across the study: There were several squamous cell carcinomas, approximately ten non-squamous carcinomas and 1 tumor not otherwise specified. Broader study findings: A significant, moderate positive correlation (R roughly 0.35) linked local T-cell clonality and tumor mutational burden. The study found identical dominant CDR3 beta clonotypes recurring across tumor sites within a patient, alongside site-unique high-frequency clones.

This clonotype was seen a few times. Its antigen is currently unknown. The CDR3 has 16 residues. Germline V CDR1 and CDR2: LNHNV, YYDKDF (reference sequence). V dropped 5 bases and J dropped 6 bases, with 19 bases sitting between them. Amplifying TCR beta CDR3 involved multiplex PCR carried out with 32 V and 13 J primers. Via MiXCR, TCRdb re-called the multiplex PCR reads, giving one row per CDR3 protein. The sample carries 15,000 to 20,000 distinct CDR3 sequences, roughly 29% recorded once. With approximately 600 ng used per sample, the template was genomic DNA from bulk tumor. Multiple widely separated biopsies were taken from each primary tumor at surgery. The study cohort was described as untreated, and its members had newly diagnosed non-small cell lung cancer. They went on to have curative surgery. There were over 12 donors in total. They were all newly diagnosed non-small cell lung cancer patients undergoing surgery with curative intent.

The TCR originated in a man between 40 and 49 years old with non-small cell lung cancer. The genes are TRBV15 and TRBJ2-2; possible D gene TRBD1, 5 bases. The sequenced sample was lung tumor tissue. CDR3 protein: CATSFGTDKGAGELFF. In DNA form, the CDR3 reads TGTGCCACCAGCTTCGGAACGGACAAGGGTGCCGGGGAGCTGTTTTTT.